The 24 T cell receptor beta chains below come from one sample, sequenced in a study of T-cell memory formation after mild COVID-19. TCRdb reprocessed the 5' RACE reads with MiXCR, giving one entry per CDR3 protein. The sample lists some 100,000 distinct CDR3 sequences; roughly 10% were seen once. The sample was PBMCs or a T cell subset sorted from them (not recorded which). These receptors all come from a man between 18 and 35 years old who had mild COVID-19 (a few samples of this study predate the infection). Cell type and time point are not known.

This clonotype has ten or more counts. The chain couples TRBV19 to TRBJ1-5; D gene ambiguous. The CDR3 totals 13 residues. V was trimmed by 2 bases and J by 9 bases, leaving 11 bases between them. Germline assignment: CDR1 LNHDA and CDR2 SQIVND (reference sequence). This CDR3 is CASSISASLPQHF. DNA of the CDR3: TGTGCCAGTAGTATATCTGCATCATTGCCCCAGCATTTT.

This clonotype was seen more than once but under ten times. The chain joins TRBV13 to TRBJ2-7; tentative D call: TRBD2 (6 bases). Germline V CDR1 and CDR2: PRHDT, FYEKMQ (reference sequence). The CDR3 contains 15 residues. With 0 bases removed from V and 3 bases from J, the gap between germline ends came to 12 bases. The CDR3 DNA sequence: TGTGCCAGCAGCTTAGGAGCGGGCTTTATCTACGAGCAGTACTTC. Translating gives CASSLGAGFIYEQYF.

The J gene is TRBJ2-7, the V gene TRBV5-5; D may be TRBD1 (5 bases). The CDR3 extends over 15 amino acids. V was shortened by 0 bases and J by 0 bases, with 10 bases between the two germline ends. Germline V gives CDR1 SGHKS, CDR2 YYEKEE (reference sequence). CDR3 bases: TGTGCCAGCAGCTTGGGCGGACAACCCTCCTACGAGCAGTACTTC. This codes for CASSLGGQPSYEQYF. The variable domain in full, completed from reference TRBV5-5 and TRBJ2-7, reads DAGVTQSPTHLIKTRGQQVTLRCSPISGHKSVSWYQQVLGQGPQFIFQYYEKEERGRGNFPDRFSARQFPNYSSELNVNALLLGDSALYLCASSLGGQPSYEQYFGPGTRLTVT.

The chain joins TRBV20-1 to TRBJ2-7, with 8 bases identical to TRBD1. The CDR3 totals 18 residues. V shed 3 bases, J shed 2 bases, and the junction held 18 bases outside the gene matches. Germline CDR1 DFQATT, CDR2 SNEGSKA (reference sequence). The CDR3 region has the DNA TGCAGTGCTAGCCACTGTTGCCCTGCGACAGGGGATCCCTACGAGCAGTACGTC. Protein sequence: CSASHCCPATGDPYEQYV.

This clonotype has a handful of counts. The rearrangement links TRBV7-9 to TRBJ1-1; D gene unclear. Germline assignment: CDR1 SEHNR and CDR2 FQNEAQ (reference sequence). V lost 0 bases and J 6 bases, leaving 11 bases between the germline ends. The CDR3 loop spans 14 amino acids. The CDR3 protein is CASSLASAFPEAFF. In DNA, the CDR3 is TGTGCCAGCAGCTTAGCGTCGGCGTTCCCTGAAGCTTTCTTT.

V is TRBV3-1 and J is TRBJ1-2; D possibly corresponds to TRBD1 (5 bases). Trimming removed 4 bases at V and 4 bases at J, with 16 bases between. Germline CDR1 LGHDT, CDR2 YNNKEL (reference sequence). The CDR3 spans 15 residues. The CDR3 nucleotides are TGTGCCAGCAGCCCCACCGGGTGGGGGGGCTATGGCTACACCTTC. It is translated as CASSPTGWGGYGYTF.

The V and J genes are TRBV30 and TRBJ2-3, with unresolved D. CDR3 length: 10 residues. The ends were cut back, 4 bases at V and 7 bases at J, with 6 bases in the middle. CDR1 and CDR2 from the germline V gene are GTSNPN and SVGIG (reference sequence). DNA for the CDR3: TGTGCCTGGATGGGCAATACGCAGTATTTT. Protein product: CAWMGNTQYF.

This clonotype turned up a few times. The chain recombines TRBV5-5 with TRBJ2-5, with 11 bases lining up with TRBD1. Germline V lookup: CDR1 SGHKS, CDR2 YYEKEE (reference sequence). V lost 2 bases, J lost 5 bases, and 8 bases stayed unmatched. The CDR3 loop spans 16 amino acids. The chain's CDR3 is CASSFLRTGGEETQYF. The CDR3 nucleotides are TGTGCCAGCAGCTTTTTGCGGACAGGGGGCGAGGAGACCCAGTACTTC.

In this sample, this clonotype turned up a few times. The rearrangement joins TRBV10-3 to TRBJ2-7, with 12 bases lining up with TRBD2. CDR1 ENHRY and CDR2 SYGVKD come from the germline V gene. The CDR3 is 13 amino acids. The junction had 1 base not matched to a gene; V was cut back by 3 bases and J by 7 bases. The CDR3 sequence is CAISDGLAGEQYV. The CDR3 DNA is TGTGCCATCAGTGACGGACTAGCGGGGGAGCAGTACGTC.

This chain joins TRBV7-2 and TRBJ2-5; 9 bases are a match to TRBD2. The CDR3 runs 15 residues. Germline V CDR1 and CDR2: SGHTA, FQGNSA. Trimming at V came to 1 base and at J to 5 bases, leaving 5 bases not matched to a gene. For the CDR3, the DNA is TGTGCCAGCAGCTTAGACGCGGGGGGGCAGGAGACCCAGTACTTC. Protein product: CASSLDAGGQETQYF.

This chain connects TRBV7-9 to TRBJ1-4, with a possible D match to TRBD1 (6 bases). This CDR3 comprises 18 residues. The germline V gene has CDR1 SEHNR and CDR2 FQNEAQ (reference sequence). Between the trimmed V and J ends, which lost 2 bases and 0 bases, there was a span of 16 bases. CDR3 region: CASSLLPGEGATNEKLFF. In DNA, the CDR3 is TGTGCCAGCAGCTTACTGCCAGGGGAGGGGGCAACTAATGAAAAACTGTTTTTT.

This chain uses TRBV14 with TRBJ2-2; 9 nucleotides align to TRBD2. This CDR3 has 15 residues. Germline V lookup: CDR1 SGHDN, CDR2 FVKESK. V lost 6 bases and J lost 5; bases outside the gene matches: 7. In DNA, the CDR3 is TGTGCCAGCAGTCAGCTAGCGGGAATGACCGGGGAGCTGTTTTTT. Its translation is CASSQLAGMTGELFF. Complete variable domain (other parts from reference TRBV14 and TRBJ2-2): EAGVTQFPSHSVIEKGQTVTLRCDPISGHDNLYWYRRVMGKEIKFLLHFVKESKQDESGMPNNRFLAERTGGTYSTLKVQPAELEDSGVYFCASSQLAGMTGELFFGEGSRLTVL.

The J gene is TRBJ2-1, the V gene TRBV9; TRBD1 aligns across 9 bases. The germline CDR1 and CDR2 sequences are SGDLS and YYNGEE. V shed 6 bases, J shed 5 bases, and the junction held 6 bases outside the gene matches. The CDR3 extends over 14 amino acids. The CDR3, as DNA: TGTGCCAGCAACCGGGACAGGGCTGACAATGAGCAGTTCTTC. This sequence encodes CASNRDRADNEQFF.

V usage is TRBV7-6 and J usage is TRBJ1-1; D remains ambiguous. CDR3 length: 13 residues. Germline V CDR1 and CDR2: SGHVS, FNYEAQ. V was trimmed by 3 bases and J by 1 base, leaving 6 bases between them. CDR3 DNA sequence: TGTGCCAGCAGCTTCCGATCGAACACTGAAGCTTTCTTT. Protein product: CASSFRSNTEAFF.

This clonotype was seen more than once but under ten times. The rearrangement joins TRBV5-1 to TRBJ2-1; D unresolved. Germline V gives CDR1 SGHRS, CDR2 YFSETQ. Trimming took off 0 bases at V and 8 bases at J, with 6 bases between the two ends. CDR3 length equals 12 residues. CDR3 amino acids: CASSLVDDEQFF. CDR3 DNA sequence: TGCGCCAGCAGCTTGGTAGACGATGAGCAGTTCTTC.

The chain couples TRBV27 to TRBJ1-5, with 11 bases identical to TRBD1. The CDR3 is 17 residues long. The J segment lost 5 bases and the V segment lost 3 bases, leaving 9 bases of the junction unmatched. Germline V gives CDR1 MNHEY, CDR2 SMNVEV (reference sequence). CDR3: CASSFKAGTGGYQPQHF. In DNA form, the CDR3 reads TGTGCCAGCAGTTTTAAAGCTGGGACAGGGGGATATCAGCCCCAGCATTTT.

CDR3 protein: CASSYVGGTYEQYF. CDR3 sequence (DNA): TGTGCCAGCAGTTACGTCGGCGGTACCTACGAGCAGTACTTC. The chain links TRBV27 to TRBJ2-7; D ambiguous. The CDR3 covers 14 residues. Looked up from germline, CDR1 is MNHEY and CDR2 is SMNVEV (reference sequence). The V and J ends lost 4 bases and 2 bases respectively, with 12 bases between them.

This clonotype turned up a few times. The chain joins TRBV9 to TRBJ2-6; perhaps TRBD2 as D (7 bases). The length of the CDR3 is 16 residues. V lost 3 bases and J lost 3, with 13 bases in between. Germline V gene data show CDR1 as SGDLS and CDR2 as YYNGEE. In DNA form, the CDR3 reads TGTGCCAGCAGCGCCACGGGGGGCCTTGGGGCCAACGTCCTGACTTTC. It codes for CASSATGGLGANVLTF.

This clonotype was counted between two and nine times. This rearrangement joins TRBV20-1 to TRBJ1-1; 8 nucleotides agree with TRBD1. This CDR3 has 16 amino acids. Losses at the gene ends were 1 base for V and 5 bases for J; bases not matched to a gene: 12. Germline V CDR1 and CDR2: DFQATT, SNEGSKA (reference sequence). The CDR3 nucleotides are TGCAGTGCTAGAGCAGGGGGCAGGTGGGGAAATACTGAAGCTTTCTTT. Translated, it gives CSARAGGRWGNTEAFF.

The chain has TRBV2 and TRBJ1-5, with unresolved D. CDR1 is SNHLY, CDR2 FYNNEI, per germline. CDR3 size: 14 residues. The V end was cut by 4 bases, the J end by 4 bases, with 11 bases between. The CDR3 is CASSATLGNQPQHF. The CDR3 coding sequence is TGTGCCAGCAGTGCCACCTTGGGTAATCAGCCCCAGCATTTT.

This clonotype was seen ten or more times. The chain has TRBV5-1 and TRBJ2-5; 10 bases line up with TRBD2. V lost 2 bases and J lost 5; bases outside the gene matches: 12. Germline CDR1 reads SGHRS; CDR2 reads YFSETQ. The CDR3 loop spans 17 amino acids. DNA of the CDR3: TGCGCCAGCAGCTTAACCTTACTAGCGGGGACTCGTGAGACCCAGTACTTC. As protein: CASSLTLLAGTRETQYF.

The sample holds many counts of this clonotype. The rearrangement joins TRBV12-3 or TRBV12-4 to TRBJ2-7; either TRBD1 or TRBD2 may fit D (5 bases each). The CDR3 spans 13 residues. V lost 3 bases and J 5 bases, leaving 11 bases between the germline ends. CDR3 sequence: CASSFGGLNEQYF. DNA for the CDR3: TGTGCCAGCAGTTTTGGGGGTCTCAACGAGCAGTACTTC.

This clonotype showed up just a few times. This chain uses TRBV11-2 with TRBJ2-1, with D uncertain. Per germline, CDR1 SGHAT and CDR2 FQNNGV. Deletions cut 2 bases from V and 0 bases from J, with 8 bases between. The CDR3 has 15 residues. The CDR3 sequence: CASSLTSSSYNEQFF. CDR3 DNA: TGTGCCAGCAGCTTAACGAGTAGCTCCTACAATGAGCAGTTCTTC.

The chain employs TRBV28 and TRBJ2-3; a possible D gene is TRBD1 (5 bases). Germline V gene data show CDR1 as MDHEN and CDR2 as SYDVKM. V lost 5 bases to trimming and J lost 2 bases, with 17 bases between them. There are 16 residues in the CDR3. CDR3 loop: CASSPVRATDTDTQYF. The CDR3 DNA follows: TGTGCCAGCAGTCCCGTACGGGCGACAGACACAGATACGCAGTATTTT.